These 22 T cell receptor beta chains came from one sample sequenced in a study of cytomegalovirus exposure and HLA in healthy donors. Generated by immunoSEQ multiplex PCR, the TCRdb table keeps only in-frame clones and is missing some. The table lists tens of thousands of clones, over 85% of them singletons. The sample consisted of PBMCs. The receptor source for this set is a woman in her thirties in good health and CMV-seropositive.

The chain recombines TRBV28 with TRBJ2-7, with 7 bases aligning to TRBD2. Unmatched junction bases numbered 4, after V lost 0 bases and J lost 2 bases. The CDR3 has 15 residues. CDR1 MDHEN and CDR2 SYDVKM come from the germline V gene. The CDR3: CASSLWMGGAYEQYF. In nucleotides, the CDR3 is TGTGCCAGCAGTTTATGGATGGGGGGGGCCTACGAGCAGTACTTC.

The gene calls are TRBV5-5 and TRBJ2-1; maybe TRBD1 (6 bases). Trimming took 1 base from V and 5 from J, leaving 13 bases between them. Germline CDR1 SGHKS, CDR2 YYEKEE (reference sequence). This CDR3 region has 15 residues. The chain's CDR3 is CASSLIIGTNNEQFF. Written as DNA, the CDR3 is TGTGCCAGCAGCTTGATTATCGGGACAAACAATGAGCAGTTCTTC.

The chain carries TRBV4-3 and TRBJ1-2; no definite D call. Germline assignment: CDR1 LGHNA and CDR2 YSLEER. The CDR3 is made up of 17 amino acids. V lost 0 bases and J 8 bases, leaving 22 bases between the germline ends. The CDR3 reads CASSQEAGEEDREGYTF. CDR3 DNA sequence: TGCGCCAGCAGCCAAGAAGCAGGAGAAGAGGACCGGGAGGGCTACACCTTC.

The V gene is TRBV15, the J gene TRBJ1-1, with 7 bases fitting TRBD1. The CDR3 runs to 16 residues. Germline-derived CDR1 and CDR2 are LNHNV and YYDKDF (reference sequence). With V trimmed by 1 base and J by 6 bases, 11 bases remained unmatched. The chain's CDR3 is CATSRVFGRGHPEAFF. In nucleotides, the CDR3 is TGTGCCACCAGCAGAGTGTTTGGTAGGGGGCACCCTGAAGCTTTCTTT.

The V gene is TRBV7-6, the J gene TRBJ2-1, with D possibly TRBD2 on 6 matching bases. Trimming left V 1 base short and J 0 bases short, with 19 bases between. Germline values: CDR1 SGHVS, CDR2 FNYEAQ. The CDR3 loop spans 19 amino acids. The CDR3 loop reads CASSLVLAENPYSYNEQFF. In DNA, the CDR3 is TGTGCCAGCAGCTTAGTCTTAGCGGAAAATCCTTACTCCTACAATGAGCAGTTCTTC.

This chain joins TRBV28 and TRBJ2-1, with 8 bases aligning to TRBD2. This CDR3 is built from 11 residues. Germline values: CDR1 MDHEN, CDR2 SYDVKM. The V and J ends lost 5 bases and 12 bases, in that order; junction bases with no gene match: 3. CDR3 residues: CASSPGGGQFF. CDR3 DNA: TGTGCCAGCAGTCCCGGGGGGGGGCAGTTCTTC.

V is TRBV25-1 and J is TRBJ2-3, with 9 bases aligning to TRBD2. V was pared by 11 bases and J by 0 bases, with 15 bases of the junction left unmatched. CDR3 length equals 17 residues. Per germline, CDR1 MGHDK and CDR2 SYGVNS. The chain's CDR3 is CAGGSSGRVSSTDTQYF. The CDR3 DNA reads TGTGCCGGGGGAAGTAGCGGGAGAGTTTCTAGCACAGATACGCAGTATTTT.

In this sample, this clone turned up once. The V call is TRBV7-9, the J call TRBJ2-2; possible D gene TRBD1, 5 bases. This CDR3 contains 15 residues. The germline V gene has CDR1 SEHNR and CDR2 FQNEAQ (reference sequence). V lost 1 base, J lost 3 bases, and 9 bases lay in between. The CDR3 here is CASSLGDRDTGELFF. The DNA of the CDR3 is TGTGCCAGCAGCTTAGGAGACAGAGACACCGGGGAGCTGTTTTTT.

The V call is TRBV4-3, the J call TRBJ1-4, with 9 nucleotides matching TRBD1. J gave up 10 bases and V 2 bases, and 11 bases lay outside the gene matches. In germline, CDR1 is LGHNA, CDR2 YSLEER. The CDR3 is 16 amino acids. The CDR3, as DNA: TGCGCCAGCAGCCAATCGCGTGGGACAGGGAACGGAAAACTGTTTTTT. As protein: CASSQSRGTGNGKLFF.

To note about this clone: The same CDR3 can be traced to other DNA sequences in this sample. The V call is TRBV27, the J call TRBJ2-1, with 8 bases aligning to TRBD2. There are 15 residues in the CDR3. CDR1 is MNHEY, CDR2 SMNVEV, per germline (reference sequence). J gave up 3 bases and V 3 bases, and 4 bases lay outside the gene matches. The DNA of the CDR3 is TGTGCCAGCAGTTTCGCGGGAGGTGGCTACAATGAGCAGTTCTTC. Its protein product is CASSFAGGGYNEQFF.

The chain has TRBV5-1 and TRBJ2-5, with D possibly being TRBD2 (6 bases). Germline CDR1 SGHRS, CDR2 YFSETQ. This CDR3 is built from 16 residues. The V end was cut by 4 bases, the J end by 5 bases, with 21 bases between. CDR3 residues: CASSAGRGSNWETQYF. The CDR3 nucleotides are TGCGCCAGCAGCGCCGGGAGAGGGTCTAATTGGGAGACCCAGTACTTC.

The chain joins TRBV11-2 to TRBJ1-4; possibly TRBD1 for D (6 bases). Germline assignment: CDR1 SGHAT and CDR2 FQNNGV. The CDR3 has 16 amino acids. V shed 1 base and J shed 2 bases, with 11 bases lying between them. The CDR3 DNA sequence: TGTGCCAGCAGCTTAGGTACAGGGCCCACTAATGAAAAACTGTTTTTT. This gives the protein CASSLGTGPTNEKLFF.

The V gene is TRBV11-2, the J gene TRBJ2-3, with TRBD2 identical over 13 bases. The CDR3 has 17 residues. The germline V gene has CDR1 SGHAT and CDR2 FQNNGV. Trimming took 5 bases from V and 1 from J; bases not matched to a gene: 6. As DNA, the CDR3 is TGTGCCAGCAGCGTCCGGACTAGCGGGAGTGGCACAGATACGCAGTATTTT. This codes for CASSVRTSGSGTDTQYF.

The rearrangement uses TRBV21-1 and TRBJ2-7; whether TRBD2, the table's D call, matches the DNA was not checked. TRBV21-1 is designated a pseudogene. The CDR3 has 15 amino acids. The CDR3 region is CASSPKAGGHYEQYF. The DNA for the CDR3 is TGTGCCAGCAGCCCAAAAGCGGGAGGCCACTACGAGCAGTACTTC.

The CDR3 loop is CASSSTGNSPLHF. CDR3 bases: TGTGCCAGCAGTTCCACAGGGAATTCACCCCTCCACTTT. The chain combines TRBV6-5 with TRBJ1-6; D might be TRBD1 (6 bases). V shed 4 bases and J shed 7 bases, with 8 bases lying between them. Germline V lookup: CDR1 MNHEY, CDR2 SVGAGI. This CDR3 is built from 13 residues.

The chain carries TRBV19 and TRBJ2-1, with 8 bases that match TRBD2. The CDR3 contains 15 residues. The germline V gene encodes CDR1 LNHDA and CDR2 SQIVND (reference sequence). Trimming took 7 bases from V and 0 from J; bases not matched to a gene: 5. CDR3 amino acids: CASTLSGSSYNEQFF. Written as DNA, the CDR3 is TGTGCCAGTACGCTAAGCGGGAGCTCCTACAATGAGCAGTTCTTC. The variable domain in full, with the rest retrieved from reference TRBV19 and TRBJ2-1, is DGGITQSPKYLFRKEGQNVTLSCEQNLNHDAMYWYRQDPGQGLRLIYYSQIVNDFQKGDIAEGYSVSREKKESFPLTVTSAQKNPTAFYLCASTLSGSSYNEQFFGPGTRLTVL.

The chain combines TRBV29-1 with TRBJ2-5, with 13 bases identical to TRBD2. Losses at the gene ends were 4 bases for V and 5 bases for J; bases not matched to a gene: 16. CDR3 size: 18 residues. Germline CDR1 and CDR2: SQVTM and ANQGSEA. The CDR3 loop is CSVGVLGKLAGGFETQYF. Here the CDR3 DNA reads TGCAGCGTTGGAGTACTCGGGAAACTAGCGGGAGGGTTCGAGACCCAGTACTTC.

This chain connects TRBV7-3 to TRBJ1-2, with 9 bases lining up with TRBD1. CDR3 length: 15 residues. Germline V gene lookup returns CDR1 SGHTA and CDR2 FQGTGA. Losses at the gene ends were 0 bases for V and 8 bases for J; bases not matched to a gene: 7. CDR3 sequence (DNA): TGTGCCAGCAGCTTAACGTTGGACAGGGGATCGGGCTACACCTTC. It encodes CASSLTLDRGSGYTF.

The V and J genes are TRBV7-8 and TRBJ1-5; 8 bases agree with TRBD1. The CDR3 contains 16 residues. Germline CDR1 is SGHVS and CDR2 is FQNEAQ. The V segment lost 4 bases and the J segment 6 bases; nucleotides outside the gene matches: 11. Here the CDR3 reads CASSWTGTSMGQPQHF. Written as DNA, the CDR3 is TGTGCCAGCAGCTGGACAGGGACTTCCATGGGTCAGCCCCAGCATTTT. The whole variable domain, filled in from reference TRBV7-8 and TRBJ1-5, reads GAGVSQSPRYKVAKRGQDVALRCDPISGHVSLFWYQQALGQGPEFLTYFQNEAQLDKSGLPSDRFFAERPEGSVSTLKIQRTQQEDSAVYLCASSWTGTSMGQPQHFGDGTRLSIL.

The CDR3 is CASSVDRGTGGETQYF. DNA for the CDR3: TGTGCCAGCAGCGTAGATAGGGGTACAGGGGGGGAGACCCAGTACTTC. V is TRBV9 and J is TRBJ2-5; 8 bases are shared with TRBD1. Germline V CDR1 and CDR2: SGDLS, YYNGEE. The CDR3 is 16 amino acids. With 0 bases clipped from V and 5 bases from J, the junction kept 9 bases outside the gene matches.

The chain is built from TRBV19 and TRBJ1-2; 9 bases agree with TRBD1. Trimming removed 10 bases from V and 8 bases from J; junction bases left unmatched: 8. This CDR3 has 12 amino acids. Looked up from germline, CDR1 is LNHDA and CDR2 is SQIVND (reference sequence). CDR3 nucleotides: TGTGCCATACCTTCCGGGACAGGGGGCTACACCTTC. It encodes CAIPSGTGGYTF.

The chain is built from TRBV19 and TRBJ1-2, with 8 positions matching TRBD1. Germline CDR1 reads LNHDA; CDR2 reads SQIVND (reference sequence). CDR3 length: 15 amino acids. V was clipped by 7 bases and J by 4 bases; unmatched bases: 11. The CDR3 region is CASTLRDRRTYGYTF. The CDR3 DNA sequence: TGTGCCAGTACTCTCCGGGACAGGCGCACCTATGGCTACACCTTC.